This T cell receptor (beta chain) derives from a study of PD-1 blockade in classical Hodgkin lymphoma. General study results and limits: When set against healthy donors, newly diagnosed patients were reported to show lower baseline TCR diversity.

CDR1 and CDR2 from the germline V gene are MNHNY and SVGAGI (reference sequence). The V gene lost 4 bases and the J gene lost 2 bases, with 14 bases spanning the gap. The CDR3 is 16 residues long. On this clone itself: Its specificity is not known.

Exposure to brentuximab vedotin varied, and each patient had relapsed following autologous stem cell transplantation. TCRdb's copy holds only in-frame clones and misses some; the assay was immunoSEQ multiplex PCR. Found here are approximately 98,000 clones, 80% to 90% of them singletons; the top ten hold less than 20%. Sequencing was performed on peripheral blood mononuclear cells (PBMCs), taken before the second cycle of nivolumab. The clonotype was recovered from a human donor with classical Hodgkin lymphoma. V is TRBV6-6 and J is TRBJ2-2; D is undetermined. CDR3 in DNA: TGTGCCAGCAGTTGGGTCGGAGTAGCAAACACCGGGGAGCTGTTTTTT. Amino acids: CASSWVGVANTGELFF.